This TCR beta chain originates from a study of blood T cell repertoires in COVID-19. Study context: Sample material is recorded as cDNA or gDNA derived from T cells, B-cell-depleted T cells, or PBMCs.

TCRdb's table, derived via immunoSEQ multiplex PCR, lists solely in-frame clones and lacks some. Among about 180,000 clones listed, about four fifths were seen once. Trimming removed 0 bases from V and 4 bases from J, with 15 bases in between. The length of the CDR3 is 17 residues. Germline V gene data show CDR1 as LNHNV and CDR2 as YYDKDF (reference sequence). This TCR derives from a man aged 70-80 years with active or convalescent COVID-19. Material for sequencing was peripheral blood. This rearrangement joins TRBV15 to TRBJ2-2, with TRBD2 as a possible D gene (5 bases). The CDR3 sequence is CATSRDWASSGTGELFF. The DNA for the CDR3 is TGTGCCACCAGCAGAGATTGGGCTAGCTCGGGCACCGGGGAGCTGTTTTTT. Filled out from reference TRBV15 and TRBJ2-2, the complete variable domain reads DAMVIQNPRYQVTQFGKPVTLSCSQTLNHNVMYWYQQKSSQAPKLLFHYYDKDFNNEADTPDNFQSRRPNTSFCFLDIRSPGLGDTAMYLCATSRDWASSGTGELFFGEGSRLTVL.